Below, 32 T cell receptor beta chains from the same sample are listed, as sequenced in a study of blood T cell repertoires in COVID-19 (dated by TCRdb to between 2020 and 2021). The library came from the immunoSEQ multiplex PCR assay. Imported from immuneACCESS, the table was reduced by TCRdb to in-frame sequences with V and J called. These copies leave out some clones; in studies compared against another copy, an unresolved V gene accounts for under half, and the cause of the remainder is not known. Across this sample there are about 190,000 clones, with less than 85% seen only once. The ten most abundant clones make up more than 2.5% of the sample. Sequencing input: PBMCs or T cells enriched from blood (not recorded which). The receptor source for this set is a woman in her twenties or thirties who had recovered from COVID-19.

The chain has TRBV12-5 and TRBJ2-1; tentative D call: TRBD1 (5 bases). V was shortened by 7 bases and J by 6 bases, with 16 bases between the two germline ends. The length of the CDR3 is 14 residues. The germline CDR1 and CDR2 sequences are LGHNT and FRNRAP. The CDR3 loop reads CASAWGLGANEQFF. CDR3 coding DNA: TGTGCTAGTGCCTGGGGTCTAGGGGCCAATGAGCAGTTCTTC.

The chain recombines TRBV19 with TRBJ1-5, with TRBD1 identical over 9 bases. Trimming took 0 bases from V and 6 from J; bases not matched to a gene: 9. Germline assignment: CDR1 LNHDA and CDR2 SQIVND (reference sequence). CDR3 length equals 17 residues. CDR3 in amino acids: CASSIDPYDRGVQPQHF. CDR3 sequence (DNA): TGTGCCAGTAGTATAGACCCATACGACAGGGGGGTTCAGCCCCAGCATTTT.

The CDR3 DNA is TGTGCCAGTAGCATCGGACAGTGGGCAAATTCACCCCTCCACTTT. This encodes CASSIGQWANSPLHF. The rearrangement links TRBV19 to TRBJ1-6, with D possibly TRBD1 on 6 matching bases. Trimming left V 6 bases short and J 7 bases short, with 16 bases between. CDR1 is LNHDA and CDR2 is SQIVND in the germline V gene (reference sequence). This CDR3 spans 15 amino acids.

J is TRBJ1-2 and V is TRBV27, with TRBD1 matching 11 bases. The CDR3 consists of 14 residues. J was trimmed by 3 bases and V by 6 bases; bases with no gene match: 3. The germline V gene encodes CDR1 MNHEY and CDR2 SMNVEV (reference sequence). As DNA, the CDR3 is TGTGCCAGCAGGGTGGGACAGGGGGACTATGGCTACACCTTC. Translated: CASRVGQGDYGYTF.

This chain's CDR3 is CASRQTGEANYGYTF. CDR3 bases: TGTGCCAGCAGGCAGACAGGGGAAGCTAACTATGGCTACACCTTC. The genes are TRBV28 and TRBJ1-2; 8 positions match TRBD1. Trimming at V came to 6 bases and at J to 0 bases, leaving 6 bases not matched to a gene. Germline CDR1 reads MDHEN; CDR2 reads SYDVKM. The CDR3 extends over 15 amino acids.

This clone appeared once. V and J are TRBV6-5 and TRBJ1-1; TRBD1 aligns across 7 bases. The CDR3 loop spans 13 amino acids. J lost 5 bases, V lost 6 bases, and 6 bases had no gene match. CDR1 and CDR2 from the germline V gene are MNHEY and SVGAGI. The CDR3 sequence: CASSQGVGTEAFF. The CDR3, as DNA: TGTGCCAGCAGCCAGGGGGTGGGGACTGAAGCTTTCTTT.

This sequence joins TRBV2 and TRBJ2-1, with D perhaps TRBD1 (8 bases). This CDR3 spans 12 amino acids. The germline gives CDR1 SNHLY, CDR2 FYNNEI. The V and J ends lost 8 bases and 7 bases respectively, with 12 bases between them. The DNA of the CDR3 is TGTGCCAGCGCACAGGGGGGGAATGAGCAGTTCTTC. It encodes CASAQGGNEQFF.

The gene calls are TRBV29-1 and TRBJ1-1; possible D gene TRBD1, 5 bases. Germline loops: CDR1 SQVTM, CDR2 ANQGSEA. The germline V and J ends were trimmed by 2 bases and 3 bases, with 7 bases remaining between them. There are 12 residues in the CDR3. CDR3 in DNA: TGCAGCGTTGAATCAGGGTACACTGAAGCTTTCTTT. Translated: CSVESGYTEAFF. Filled out from reference TRBV29-1 and TRBJ1-1, the complete variable domain reads SAVISQKPSRDICQRGTSLTIQCQVDSQVTMMFWYRQQPGQSLTLIATANQGSEATYESGFVIDKFPISRPNLTFSTLTVSNMSPEDSSIYLCSVESGYTEAFFGQGTRLTVV.

The gene calls are TRBV19 and TRBJ1-5; D gene uncertain. V lost 5 bases to trimming and J lost 2 bases, with 16 bases between them. Germline assignment: CDR1 LNHDA and CDR2 SQIVND (reference sequence). CDR3 length: 16 residues. The CDR3 DNA follows: TGTGCCAGTAGTGCCGGCCGAGGGTCGGGCAATCAGCCCCAGCATTTT. Protein: CASSAGRGSGNQPQHF. Together with reference TRBV19 and TRBJ1-5, the CDR3 gives the full variable domain: DGGITQSPKYLFRKEGQNVTLSCEQNLNHDAMYWYRQDPGQGLRLIYYSQIVNDFQKGDIAEGYSVSREKKESFPLTVTSAQKNPTAFYLCASSAGRGSGNQPQHFGDGTRLSIL.

The chain combines TRBV12-3 or TRBV12-4 with TRBJ1-5, with 8 bases fitting TRBD1. The CDR3 length is 13 residues. Trimming removed 6 bases from V and 8 bases from J; junction bases left unmatched: 6. This CDR3 is CASSPGGGKPQHF. CDR3 in DNA: TGTGCCAGCAGCCCAGGGGGCGGGAAGCCCCAGCATTTT.

The V gene is TRBV5-6, the J gene TRBJ2-5; the match to TRBD2 covers 11 bases. The CDR3 length is 16 residues. Germline loops: CDR1 SGHDT, CDR2 YYEEEE. The trim removed 3 bases at V and 2 bases at J, leaving 6 bases unmatched. In DNA form, the CDR3 reads TGTGCCAGCAGCTATAAACTAGCGGGGGTACAAGAGACCCAGTACTTC. Translating gives CASSYKLAGVQETQYF.

The rearrangement uses TRBV23-1 and TRBJ2-1; TRBD1 is a possible D gene (6 bases). TRBV23-1 is assigned to the ORF class and has an uncertain function. V dropped 6 bases and J dropped 9 bases, with 15 bases sitting between them. The length of the CDR3 is 13 residues. The CDR3 DNA reads TGCGCCAGCAGGGTCAGGGGTGGATGTGAGCAGTTCTTC. This codes for CASRVRGGCEQFF.

This chain uses TRBV7-8 with TRBJ1-6; TRBD1 matches at 7 bases. This CDR3 contains 14 residues. J was trimmed by 13 bases and V by 5 bases; bases with no gene match: 11. Germline V gene sequence: CDR1 SGHVS, CDR2 FQNEAQ. CDR3 nucleotides: TGTGCCAGCAGCATTAACAGGGGACAATCTCCCCTCCACTTT. It yields the protein CASSINRGQSPLHF.

The V gene is TRBV18, the J gene TRBJ2-6, with a tentative D call TRBD2 (5 bases). In germline, CDR1 is KGHSH, CDR2 LQKENI. This CDR3 contains 16 residues. Trimming removed 4 bases from V and 0 bases from J, with 10 bases in between. The CDR3 nucleotides are TGTGCCAGCTCACAAGGAGGATACTCTGGGGCCAACGTCCTGACTTTC. This gives the protein CASSQGGYSGANVLTF.

Only a few counts were recorded for this clone. The chain has TRBV10-3 and TRBJ1-1; D remains unclear. Germline lookup yields CDR1 ENHRY and CDR2 SYGVKD. V was trimmed by 1 base and J by 10 bases, leaving 7 bases between them. The CDR3 spans 11 residues. CDR3 protein: CAISEWSGAFF. The CDR3 nucleotides are TGTGCCATCAGTGAGTGGAGTGGAGCTTTCTTT.

This chain uses TRBV7-8 with TRBJ1-2, with D hard to call. The CDR3 has 16 residues. Per germline, CDR1 SGHVS and CDR2 FQNEAQ. V was shortened by 5 bases and J by 4 bases, with 20 bases between the two germline ends. DNA for the CDR3: TGTGCCAGCAGCGGCTCACGTGGGCGGGCGTCCTATGGCTACACCTTC. Translation: CASSGSRGRASYGYTF.

The V gene is TRBV7-3, the J gene TRBJ2-1; D not certain. Germline V gene lookup returns CDR1 SGHTA and CDR2 FQGTGA. Trimming took off 5 bases at V and 5 bases at J, with 16 bases between the two ends. This CDR3 is built from 15 residues. CDR3 in amino acids: CASSPLGLLNNEQFF. CDR3 nucleotides: TGTGCCAGCAGCCCTCTAGGCTTGCTAAACAATGAGCAGTTCTTC.

This chain uses TRBV3-1 (or the pseudogene TRBV3-2) with TRBJ1-1; 9 bases line up with TRBD1. CDR3 size: 14 residues. The germline CDR1 and CDR2 sequences are LGHDT and YNNKEL (reference sequence). V shed 4 bases and J 1 base; nucleotides not matched to a gene: 1. As DNA, the CDR3 is TGTGCCAGCAGCCCGACAGGGGGGAACACTGAAGCTTTCTTT. Its translation: CASSPTGGNTEAFF.

The J gene is TRBJ1-5, the V gene TRBV28, with a tentative D call TRBD1 (6 bases). This CDR3 spans 17 amino acids. Germline loops: CDR1 MDHEN, CDR2 SYDVKM. The germline V and J ends were trimmed by 6 bases and 0 bases, with 18 bases remaining between them. CDR3: CASRNDRSYYSNQPQHF. The CDR3 DNA follows: TGTGCCAGCAGAAACGACAGGTCCTATTATAGCAATCAGCCCCAGCATTTT.

The chain employs TRBV24-1 and TRBJ1-5; 10 positions agree with TRBD1. V lost 4 bases to trimming and J lost 3 bases; unmatched junction nucleotides: 5. The V gene's germline CDR1 is KGHDR and CDR2 SFDVKD. The CDR3 is 16 residues long. The CDR3 reads CATSDPGQGPNQPQHF. CDR3 DNA sequence: TGTGCCACCAGTGACCCGGGACAGGGGCCCAATCAGCCCCAGCATTTT.

Ten or more counts support this clone. This chain joins TRBV5-4 and TRBJ2-5; 8 bases fit TRBD1. Trimming removed 4 bases from V and 3 bases from J; junction bases left unmatched: 8. Germline CDR1 SGHNT, CDR2 YYREEE (reference sequence). The CDR3 has 15 residues. CDR3 sequence: CASSQKDREEETQYF. The CDR3 nucleotides read TGTGCCAGCAGCCAAAAGGACAGGGAGGAAGAGACCCAGTACTTC.

This clone has more than one count but fewer than ten. The chain joins TRBV4-1 to TRBJ1-6, with D possibly TRBD1 on 5 matching bases. This CDR3 region has 16 residues. The germline V gene encodes CDR1 MGHRA and CDR2 YSYEKL. V was cut by 0 bases and J by 9 bases, with 15 bases left in between. The CDR3 DNA reads as TGCGCCAGCAGCCAAGATGGGGGGACCATAGGTTCACCCCTCCACTTT. This gives the protein CASSQDGGTIGSPLHF.

This clone was observed a few times. CDR3 DNA sequence: TGTGCCAGCAGCCGGCTGCAGACTCTCTCTGGAAACACCATATATTTT. Translating it yields CASSRLQTLSGNTIYF. The chain uses TRBV14 and TRBJ1-3; D not certain. Germline V CDR1 and CDR2: SGHDN, FVKESK. This CDR3 region has 16 residues. The germline V and J ends were trimmed by 4 bases and 0 bases, with 13 bases remaining between them.

V usage is TRBV3-1 (or the pseudogene TRBV3-2) and J usage is TRBJ2-3; 7 bases match TRBD2. This CDR3 contains 16 residues. The germline V gene encodes CDR1 LGHDT and CDR2 YNNKEL (reference sequence). V lost 2 bases, J lost 0 bases, and 5 bases stayed unmatched. DNA of the CDR3: TGTGCCAGCAGCCAACTAGCGGCCTCTAGCACAGATACGCAGTATTTT. Translating gives CASSQLAASSTDTQYF.

V is TRBV10-3 and J is TRBJ1-1; D might be TRBD1 (5 bases). Deletions cut 0 bases from V and 7 bases from J, with 12 bases between. Germline V gene sequence: CDR1 ENHRY, CDR2 SYGVKD. CDR3 size: 14 residues. CDR3 nucleotides: TGTGCCATCAGTGAGTCGGCAGGGTCAATTGAAGCTTTCTTT. It yields the protein CAISESAGSIEAFF.

V gene TRBV7-3 combines with J gene TRBJ2-2; 7 bases are shared with TRBD1. The CDR3 is 13 residues long. With V trimmed by 11 bases and J by 1 base, 4 bases remained unmatched. CDR1 and CDR2 from the germline V gene are SGHTA and FQGTGA. Written as DNA, the CDR3 is TGTGCCTCGAGACAGGGGAACACCGGGGAGCTGTTTTTT. It codes for CASRQGNTGELFF.

The gene calls are TRBV28 and TRBJ1-4; weak D call: TRBD1 (6 bases). This CDR3 contains 15 residues. Germline V lookup: CDR1 MDHEN, CDR2 SYDVKM. The germline V and J ends were trimmed by 7 bases and 7 bases, with 19 bases remaining between them. The CDR3 here is CASTVQRGGLEKLFF. CDR3 sequence (DNA): TGTGCCAGCACCGTTCAAAGGGGGGGGCTTGAAAAACTGTTTTTT.

This chain uses TRBV19 with TRBJ2-7; D gene ambiguous. The germline V and J ends were trimmed by 6 bases and 2 bases, with 11 bases remaining between them. Germline-derived CDR1 and CDR2 are LNHDA and SQIVND (reference sequence). The length of the CDR3 is 13 residues. The CDR3 DNA follows: TGTGCCAGTAGCCTGTCAGTGACCTACGAGCAGTACTTC. Protein: CASSLSVTYEQYF.

This clone appeared once. The chain combines TRBV3-1 (or the pseudogene TRBV3-2) with TRBJ2-7; the D gene is possibly TRBD1 (6 bases). Germline CDR1 and CDR2: LGHDT and YNNKEL (reference sequence). Between the trimmed V and J ends, which lost 8 bases and 2 bases, there was a span of 19 bases. CDR3 length equals 15 residues. In nucleotides, the CDR3 is TGTGCCAGCGCAGAGGGGGTGACCCAGACCTACGAGCAGTACTTC. This sequence encodes CASAEGVTQTYEQYF.

The V call is TRBV28, the J call TRBJ1-1; the match to TRBD1 covers 8 bases. CDR3 length: 14 amino acids. Germline CDR1 reads MDHEN; CDR2 reads SYDVKM. The V gene end was trimmed by 10 bases and the J gene end by 4 bases; junction bases not matched to a gene: 11. In nucleotides, the CDR3 is TGTGCCACCCTGGGGGTGCAGGGGGCCACTGAAGCTTTCTTT. Amino acid sequence: CATLGVQGATEAFF.

This chain uses TRBV10-1 with TRBJ2-3; 8 bases fit TRBD2. The V segment lost 3 bases and the J segment 4 bases; nucleotides outside the gene matches: 6. The CDR3 covers 15 residues. Germline CDR1 WNHNN, CDR2 SYGVQD (reference sequence). The CDR3 coding sequence is TGCGCCAGCAGTGATGTAGCGGGGTTGGCAGATACGCAGTATTTT. It translates to CASSDVAGLADTQYF.

The chain uses TRBV5-1 and TRBJ2-1; TRBD2 aligns across 13 bases. This CDR3 has 18 residues. Germline-derived CDR1 and CDR2 are SGHRS and YFSETQ. With V trimmed by 3 bases and J by 8 bases, 14 bases remained unmatched. This CDR3 is CASSYTSGRVDGGDEQFF. Written as DNA, the CDR3 is TGCGCCAGCAGCTATACTAGCGGGAGGGTGGACGGGGGCGATGAGCAGTTCTTC.